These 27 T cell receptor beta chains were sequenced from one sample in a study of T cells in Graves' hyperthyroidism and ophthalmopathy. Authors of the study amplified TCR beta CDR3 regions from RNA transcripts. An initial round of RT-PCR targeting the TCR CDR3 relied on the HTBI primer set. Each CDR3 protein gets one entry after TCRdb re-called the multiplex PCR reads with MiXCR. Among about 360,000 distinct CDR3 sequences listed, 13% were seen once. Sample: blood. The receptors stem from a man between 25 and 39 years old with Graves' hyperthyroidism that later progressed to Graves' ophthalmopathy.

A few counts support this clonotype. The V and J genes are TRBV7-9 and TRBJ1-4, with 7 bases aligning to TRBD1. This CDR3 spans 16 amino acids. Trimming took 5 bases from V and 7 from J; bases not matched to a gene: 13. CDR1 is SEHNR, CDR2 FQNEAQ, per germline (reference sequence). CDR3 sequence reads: CASSRLIRDSREKLFF. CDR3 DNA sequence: TGTGCCAGCAGCCGTCTCATCCGGGACAGTCGTGAAAAACTGTTTTTT.

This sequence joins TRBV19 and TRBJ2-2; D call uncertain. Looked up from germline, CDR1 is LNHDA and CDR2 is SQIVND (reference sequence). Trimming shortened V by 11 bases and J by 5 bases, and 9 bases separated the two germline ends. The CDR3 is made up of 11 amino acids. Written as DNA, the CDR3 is TGTGCCTCCCAGCAGACCGGGGAGCTGTTTTTT. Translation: CASQQTGELFF.

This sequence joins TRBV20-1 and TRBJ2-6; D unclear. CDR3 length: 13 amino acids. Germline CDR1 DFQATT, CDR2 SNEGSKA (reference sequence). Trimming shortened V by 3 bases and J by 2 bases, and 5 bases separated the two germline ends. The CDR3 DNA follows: TGCAGTGCTAGTCAGCCTGGGGCCAACGTCCTGACTTTC. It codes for CSASQPGANVLTF.

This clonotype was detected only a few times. DNA of the CDR3: TGTGCCAGCAGCCCTTCGACTAACAGGGGGAAAAAGACCCAGTACTTC. Protein product: CASSPSTNRGKKTQYF. This chain uses TRBV11-3 with TRBJ2-5; 8 bases are a match to TRBD1. Per germline, CDR1 SGHNT and CDR2 YENEEA. Trimming removed 5 bases from V and 6 bases from J; junction bases left unmatched: 14. This CDR3 comprises 16 residues.

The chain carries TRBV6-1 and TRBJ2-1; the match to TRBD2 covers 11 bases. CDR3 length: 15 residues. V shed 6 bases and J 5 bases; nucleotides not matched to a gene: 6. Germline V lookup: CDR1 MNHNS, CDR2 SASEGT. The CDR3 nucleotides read TGTGCCAGCAGCACTAGCGGGGGCCTGAACAATGAGCAGTTCTTC. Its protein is CASSTSGGLNNEQFF.

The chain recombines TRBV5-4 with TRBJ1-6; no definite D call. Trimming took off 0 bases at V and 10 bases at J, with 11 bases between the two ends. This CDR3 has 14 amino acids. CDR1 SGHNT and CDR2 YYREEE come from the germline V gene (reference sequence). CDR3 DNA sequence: TGTGCCAGCAGCTTGGAAACAGTTCTATCACCCCTCCACTTT. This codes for CASSLETVLSPLHF.

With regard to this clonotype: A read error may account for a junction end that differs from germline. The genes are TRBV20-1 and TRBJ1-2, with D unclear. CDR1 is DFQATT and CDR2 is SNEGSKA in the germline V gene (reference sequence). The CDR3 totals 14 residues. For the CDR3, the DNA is TGTAGTGCTAGAGATCTCGGTACTAACTATGGCTACACCTTC. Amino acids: CSARDLGTNYGYTF.

CDR3 sequence reads: CASSQDWAAGVGYTF. The CDR3 DNA sequence: TGTGCCAGCAGCCAAGATTGGGCGGCAGGGGTGGGCTACACCTTC. This chain links TRBV4-2 with TRBJ1-2, with D possibly TRBD1 on 6 matching bases. V was clipped by 0 bases and J by 8 bases, with 16 bases between them. Germline lookup yields CDR1 LGHNA and CDR2 YNFKEQ. This CDR3 comprises 15 residues.

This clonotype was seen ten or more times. The CDR3 protein is CSATRTSGGHYNEQFF. In nucleotides, the CDR3 is TGCAGTGCTACCAGGACTAGCGGGGGGCATTACAATGAGCAGTTCTTC. The J gene is TRBJ2-1, the V gene TRBV20-1; 14 bases agree with TRBD2. CDR3 size: 16 residues. The germline V gene has CDR1 DFQATT and CDR2 SNEGSKA (reference sequence). The J segment lost 4 bases and the V segment lost 4 bases, leaving 6 bases of the junction unmatched.

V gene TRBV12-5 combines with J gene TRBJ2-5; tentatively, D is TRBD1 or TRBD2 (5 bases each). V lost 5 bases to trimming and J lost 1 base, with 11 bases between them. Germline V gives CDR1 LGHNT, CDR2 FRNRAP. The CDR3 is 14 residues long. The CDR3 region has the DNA TGTGCTAGTGGTCGAGGGGACGGCCAAGAGACCCAGTACTTC. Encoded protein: CASGRGDGQETQYF.

This CDR3 reads CATKRGAKQYF. The CDR3 coding sequence is TGTGCCACCAAGCGGGGGGCGAAGCAGTACTTC. The V gene is TRBV7-9, the J gene TRBJ2-7, with TRBD2 identical over 9 bases. The CDR3 has 11 amino acids. Germline CDR1 reads SEHNR; CDR2 reads FQNEAQ (reference sequence). The junction had 6 bases not matched to a gene; V was cut back by 10 bases and J by 8 bases.

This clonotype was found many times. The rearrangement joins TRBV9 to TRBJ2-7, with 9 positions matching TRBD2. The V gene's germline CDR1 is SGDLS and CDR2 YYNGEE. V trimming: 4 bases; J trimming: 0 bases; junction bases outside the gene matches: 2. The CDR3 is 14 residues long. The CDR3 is CASSSSGVSYEQYF. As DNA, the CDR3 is TGTGCCAGCAGCTCTAGCGGGGTCTCCTACGAGCAGTACTTC.

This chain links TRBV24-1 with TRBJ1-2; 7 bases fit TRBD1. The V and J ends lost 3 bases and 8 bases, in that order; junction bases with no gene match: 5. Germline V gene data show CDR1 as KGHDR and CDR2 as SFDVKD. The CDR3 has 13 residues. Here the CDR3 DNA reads TGTGCCACCAGTGATCGGAACAGGGGAGGCTACACCTTC. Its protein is CATSDRNRGGYTF.

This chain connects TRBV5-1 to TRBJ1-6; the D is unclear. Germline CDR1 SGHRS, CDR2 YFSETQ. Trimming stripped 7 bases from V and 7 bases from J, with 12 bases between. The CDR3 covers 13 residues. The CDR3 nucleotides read TGCGCCAGCCGACCGAGCGAGAATTCACCCCTCCACTTT. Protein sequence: CASRPSENSPLHF.

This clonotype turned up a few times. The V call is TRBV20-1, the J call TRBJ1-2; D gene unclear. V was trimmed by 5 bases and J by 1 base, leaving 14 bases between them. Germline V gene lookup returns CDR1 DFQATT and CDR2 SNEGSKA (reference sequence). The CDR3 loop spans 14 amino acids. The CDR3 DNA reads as TGCAGTGCTTTCACCGGGGAAAATAACTATGGCTACACCTTC. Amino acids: CSAFTGENNYGYTF.

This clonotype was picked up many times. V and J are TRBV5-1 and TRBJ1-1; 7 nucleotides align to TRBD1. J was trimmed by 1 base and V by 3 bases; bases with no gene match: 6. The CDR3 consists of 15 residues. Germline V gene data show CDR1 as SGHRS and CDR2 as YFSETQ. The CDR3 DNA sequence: TGCGCCAGCAGCTCAGAGGGACAGCCGAACACTGAAGCTTTCTTT. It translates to CASSSEGQPNTEAFF.

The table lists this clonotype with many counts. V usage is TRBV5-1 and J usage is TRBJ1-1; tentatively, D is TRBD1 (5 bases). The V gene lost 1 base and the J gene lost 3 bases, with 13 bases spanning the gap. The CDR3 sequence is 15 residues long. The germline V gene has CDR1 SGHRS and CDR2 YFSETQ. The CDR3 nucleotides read TGCGCCAGCAGCTTGACGACAGCTCAGGACACTGAAGCTTTCTTT. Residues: CASSLTTAQDTEAFF.

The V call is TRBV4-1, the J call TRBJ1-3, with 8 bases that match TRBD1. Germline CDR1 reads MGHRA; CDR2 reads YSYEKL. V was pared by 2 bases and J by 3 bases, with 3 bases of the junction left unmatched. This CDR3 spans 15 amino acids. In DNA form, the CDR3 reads TGCGCCAGCAGCCAACAGACAGGGGTTGGAAACACCATATATTTT. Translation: CASSQQTGVGNTIYF.

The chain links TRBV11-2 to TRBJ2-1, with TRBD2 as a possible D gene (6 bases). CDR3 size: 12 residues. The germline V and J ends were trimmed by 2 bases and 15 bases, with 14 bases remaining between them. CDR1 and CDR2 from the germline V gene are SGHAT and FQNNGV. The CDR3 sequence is CASSLYPPGGFF. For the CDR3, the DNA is TGTGCCAGCAGCTTATACCCACCCGGGGGGTTCTTC.

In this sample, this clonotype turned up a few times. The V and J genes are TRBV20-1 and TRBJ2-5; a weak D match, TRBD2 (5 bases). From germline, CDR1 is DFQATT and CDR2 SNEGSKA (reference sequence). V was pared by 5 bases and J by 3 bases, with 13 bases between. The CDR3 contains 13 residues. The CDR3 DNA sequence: TGCAGTGCTCCGATACCGGGGAAAGAGACCCAGTACTTC. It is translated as CSAPIPGKETQYF.

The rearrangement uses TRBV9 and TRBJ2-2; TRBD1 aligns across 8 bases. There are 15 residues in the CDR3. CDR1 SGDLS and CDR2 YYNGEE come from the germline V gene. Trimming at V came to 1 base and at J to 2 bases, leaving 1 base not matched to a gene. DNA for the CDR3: TGTGCCAGCAGCGTACAGGGGGCTAACACCGGGGAGCTGTTTTTT. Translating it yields CASSVQGANTGELFF.

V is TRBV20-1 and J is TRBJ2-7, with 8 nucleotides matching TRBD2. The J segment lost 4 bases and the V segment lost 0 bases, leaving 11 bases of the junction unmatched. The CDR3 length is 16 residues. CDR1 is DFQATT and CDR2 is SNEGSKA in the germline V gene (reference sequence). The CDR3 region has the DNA TGCAGTGCTAGAGATTCCCGGCTAGCGGGTGGTTACGAGCAGTACTTC. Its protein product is CSARDSRLAGGYEQYF.

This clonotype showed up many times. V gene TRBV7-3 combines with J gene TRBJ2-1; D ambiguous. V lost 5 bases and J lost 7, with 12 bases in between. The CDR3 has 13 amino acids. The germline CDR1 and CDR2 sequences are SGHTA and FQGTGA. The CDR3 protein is CASSPGFGNEQFF. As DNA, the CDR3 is TGTGCCAGCAGCCCCGGGTTTGGTAATGAGCAGTTCTTC.

The CDR3 nucleotides read TGCAGCGTTGGGAACAGGGCTGGGCAGCCCCAGCATTTT. Translated, it gives CSVGNRAGQPQHF. This rearrangement joins TRBV29-1 to TRBJ1-5; tentative D call: TRBD1 (6 bases). CDR3 size: 13 residues. V lost 4 bases to trimming and J lost 7 bases, with 14 bases between them. Germline V gene sequence: CDR1 SQVTM, CDR2 ANQGSEA. Full variable domain (outside the CDR3, taken from reference TRBV29-1 and TRBJ1-5): SAVISQKPSRDICQRGTSLTIQCQVDSQVTMMFWYRQQPGQSLTLIATANQGSEATYESGFVIDKFPISRPNLTFSTLTVSNMSPEDSSIYLCSVGNRAGQPQHFGDGTRLSIL.

The CDR3 sequence: CASSYNEHNEQFF. The CDR3, as DNA: TGTGCCAGCAGTTACAACGAACACAATGAGCAGTTCTTC. The rearrangement uses TRBV6-5 and TRBJ2-1; D call uncertain. CDR1 is MNHEY and CDR2 is SVGAGI in the germline V gene. Trimming took off 2 bases at V and 5 bases at J, with 7 bases between the two ends. The CDR3 consists of 13 residues.

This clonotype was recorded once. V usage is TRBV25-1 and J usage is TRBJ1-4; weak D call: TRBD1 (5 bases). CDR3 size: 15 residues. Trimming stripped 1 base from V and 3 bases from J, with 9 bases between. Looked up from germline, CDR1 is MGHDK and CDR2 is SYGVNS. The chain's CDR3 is CASSESTGPNEKLFF. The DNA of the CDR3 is TGTGCCAGCAGTGAATCTACAGGACCTAATGAAAAACTGTTTTTT.

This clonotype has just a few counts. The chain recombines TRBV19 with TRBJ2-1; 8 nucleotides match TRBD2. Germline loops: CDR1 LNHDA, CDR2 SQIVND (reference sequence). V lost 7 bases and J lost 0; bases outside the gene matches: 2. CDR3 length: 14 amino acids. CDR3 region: CASMRGDSYNEQFF. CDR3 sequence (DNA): TGTGCCAGTATGCGGGGGGACTCCTACAATGAGCAGTTCTTC.